A single sample gave rise to the 28 T cell receptor beta chains below, sequenced in a study of CD8 T cells in Susac syndrome. cDNA came from around 0.54 to 1 ug RNA primed by random hexamers. TCRdb redid the calling of the immunoSEQ multiplex PCR reads with MiXCR, one entry per CDR3 protein. The data contain 150,000 to 200,000 distinct CDR3 sequences, around 93% of them singletons. The sequenced sample consisted of CD4+ T cells from PBMCs. These TCRs come from a human donor in good health.

The chain is built from TRBV5-4 and TRBJ2-5, with 8 bases that match TRBD2. CDR1 SGHNT and CDR2 YYREEE come from the germline V gene (reference sequence). The length of the CDR3 is 13 residues. V trimming: 4 bases; J trimming: 2 bases; junction bases outside the gene matches: 1. CDR3 in amino acids: CASSREGQETQYF. The CDR3 DNA follows: TGTGCCAGCAGCCGGGAGGGGCAAGAGACCCAGTACTTC.

The chain couples TRBV3-1 to TRBJ1-6; D gene uncertain. CDR3 length equals 16 residues. In germline, CDR1 is LGHDT, CDR2 YNNKEL (reference sequence). The germline V and J ends were trimmed by 3 bases and 5 bases, with 14 bases remaining between them. CDR3 coding DNA: TGTGCCAGCAGCCAGTCCCCTAGAATAGATAATTCACCCCTCCACTTT. Translation: CASSQSPRIDNSPLHF.

The V and J genes are TRBV11-2 and TRBJ2-3; D may be TRBD2 (6 bases). The germline gives CDR1 SGHAT, CDR2 FQNNGV. CDR3 length: 15 residues. Trimming removed 8 bases from V and 3 bases from J, with 18 bases in between. The CDR3 protein is CASSPLWGRTDTQYF. The CDR3 bases are TGTGCCAGCTCTCCTCTATGGGGGAGGACAGATACGCAGTATTTT.

The rearrangement joins TRBV29-1 to TRBJ2-7, with 9 bases that match TRBD1. This CDR3 region has 14 residues. Trimming cost V 6 bases and J 2 bases; bases outside gene matches: 8. CDR1 SQVTM and CDR2 ANQGSEA come from the germline V gene. The CDR3 bases are TGCAGCGTAGTTCCCGGGACAGGGACCTACGAGCAGTACTTC. Translation gives CSVVPGTGTYEQYF.

V is TRBV2 and J is TRBJ1-2, with unresolved D. The ends were cut back, 1 base at V and 8 bases at J, with 11 bases in the middle. The CDR3 contains 13 residues. Germline V CDR1 and CDR2: SNHLY, FYNNEI. This chain's CDR3 is CASSEEWASGYTF. In nucleotides, the CDR3 is TGTGCCAGCAGTGAAGAATGGGCAAGCGGCTACACCTTC.

The chain combines TRBV5-4 with TRBJ1-2, with D uncertain. V was cut by 0 bases and J by 2 bases, with 5 bases left in between. Germline values: CDR1 SGHNT, CDR2 YYREEE (reference sequence). CDR3 length: 13 amino acids. CDR3 coding DNA: TGTGCCAGCAGCTTGGTCGGCAACTATGGCTACACCTTC. This codes for CASSLVGNYGYTF.

The chain couples TRBV29-1 to TRBJ2-5; a weak D match, TRBD1 (6 bases). V lost 7 bases and J 5 bases, leaving 20 bases between the germline ends. Per germline, CDR1 SQVTM and CDR2 ANQGSEA. CDR3 length: 14 amino acids. The CDR3 nucleotides read TGCAGCGCTCAATCTGGGGCAGGGGAGGAGACCCAGTACTTC. Translation: CSAQSGAGEETQYF. The variable domain in full, completed from reference TRBV29-1 and TRBJ2-5, reads SAVISQKPSRDICQRGTSLTIQCQVDSQVTMMFWYRQQPGQSLTLIATANQGSEATYESGFVIDKFPISRPNLTFSTLTVSNMSPEDSSIYLCSAQSGAGEETQYFGPGTRLLVL.

This clonotype was recorded a few times. This chain connects TRBV6-1 to TRBJ2-2, with D perhaps matching TRBD1 or TRBD2 (6 bases each). Trimming left V 6 bases short and J 4 bases short, with 12 bases between. Germline values: CDR1 MNHNS, CDR2 SASEGT. The CDR3 runs to 14 residues. The CDR3 DNA sequence: TGTGCCAGCAGGCTTGGGGGGCGCACCGGGGAGCTGTTTTTT. Translation: CASRLGGRTGELFF.

This clonotype appeared once. The chain employs TRBV2 and TRBJ1-6; the match to TRBD1 covers 7 bases. The V gene's germline CDR1 is SNHLY and CDR2 FYNNEI. J gave up 8 bases and V 5 bases, and 9 bases lay outside the gene matches. The CDR3 is made up of 15 amino acids. CDR3 DNA sequence: TGTGCCAGCAGTCTTGACAGGGCTGGGGATTCACCCCTCCACTTT. As protein: CASSLDRAGDSPLHF.

The rearrangement joins TRBV5-6 to TRBJ2-2, with D maybe TRBD1 (6 bases). Germline V gives CDR1 SGHDT, CDR2 YYEEEE. CDR3 length: 17 residues. V lost 4 bases and J 5 bases, leaving 21 bases between the germline ends. The CDR3 protein is CASSPRQGKNPTGELFF. The CDR3 coding sequence is TGTGCCAGCAGCCCGCGCCAGGGGAAGAATCCAACCGGGGAGCTGTTTTTT.

V gene TRBV3-1 combines with J gene TRBJ2-3, with 7 bases fitting TRBD2. There are 16 residues in the CDR3. Per germline, CDR1 LGHDT and CDR2 YNNKEL (reference sequence). Germline trimming cut 1 base from V and 4 bases from J; bases unmatched to any gene: 8. The CDR3 DNA reads as TGTGCCAGCAGCCAAGGCCCTAGCGGTGGTGCAGATACGCAGTATTTT. Protein sequence: CASSQGPSGGADTQYF.

The chain couples TRBV5-1 to TRBJ2-5; TRBD1 aligns across 9 bases. With 5 bases clipped from V and 2 bases from J, the junction kept 1 base outside the gene matches. Germline V gene sequence: CDR1 SGHRS, CDR2 YFSETQ. The CDR3 is 13 residues long. CDR3 residues: CASRGTGQETQYF. DNA for the CDR3: TGCGCCAGCAGAGGGACAGGGCAAGAGACCCAGTACTTC.

This chain uses TRBV27 with TRBJ1-3, with unresolved D. CDR3 length equals 13 residues. V shed 6 bases and J shed 4 bases, with 10 bases lying between them. Germline V gene sequence: CDR1 MNHEY, CDR2 SMNVEV (reference sequence). CDR3 coding DNA: TGTGCCAGCAGCGTATCAGGAGGAAACACCATATATTTT. Encoded protein: CASSVSGGNTIYF.

This chain joins TRBV9 and TRBJ2-5, with D unresolved. This CDR3 has 14 residues. V lost 4 bases and J 4 bases, leaving 14 bases between the germline ends. Germline CDR1 reads SGDLS; CDR2 reads YYNGEE. CDR3 sequence reads: CASSPGRKGETQYF. CDR3 DNA sequence: TGTGCCAGCAGCCCCGGTAGGAAAGGAGAGACCCAGTACTTC.

The genes are TRBV5-1 and TRBJ2-3; no definite D call. Per the germline V gene, CDR1 is SGHRS and CDR2 is YFSETQ. V gave up 3 bases and J gave up 5 bases, with 13 bases separating them. The CDR3 covers 14 residues. The CDR3 sequence is CASSSSGLRDTQYF. CDR3 DNA: TGCGCCAGCAGCTCCTCCGGTCTGAGAGATACGCAGTATTTT.

This clonotype was observed a single time. The chain carries TRBV4-1 and TRBJ2-1; D could derive from TRBD1 or TRBD2 (5 bases each). This CDR3 spans 21 amino acids. In germline, CDR1 is MGHRA, CDR2 YSYEKL. Trimming took 0 bases from V and 0 from J, leaving 24 bases between them. The CDR3 spells CASSQDRRDARPLSSYNEQFF. CDR3 nucleotide sequence: TGCGCCAGCAGCCAAGATAGAAGGGACGCCCGCCCCCTAAGCTCCTACAATGAGCAGTTCTTC.

The V call is TRBV27, the J call TRBJ2-3, with 12 nucleotides matching TRBD2. Trimming removed 5 bases from V and 5 bases from J; junction bases left unmatched: 8. CDR1 MNHEY and CDR2 SMNVEV come from the germline V gene (reference sequence). The CDR3 is 16 amino acids. CDR3 protein: CASSIRTSGVGDTQYF. The CDR3 region has the DNA TGTGCCAGCAGTATTAGGACTAGCGGGGTTGGAGATACGCAGTATTTT.

The rearrangement links TRBV7-2 to TRBJ1-4; D is perhaps TRBD1 (6 bases). The CDR3 is 12 residues long. Germline V lookup: CDR1 SGHTA, CDR2 FQGNSA. The germline V and J ends were trimmed by 5 bases and 8 bases, with 9 bases remaining between them. The CDR3 here is CASSPQGEKLFF. The CDR3 DNA is TGTGCCAGCAGCCCTCAGGGGGAAAAACTGTTTTTT.

This chain uses TRBV29-1 with TRBJ2-5; D possibly uses TRBD1 or TRBD2 (6 bases each). Looked up from germline, CDR1 is SQVTM and CDR2 is ANQGSEA. V was cut by 5 bases and J by 1 base, with 8 bases left in between. This CDR3 region has 12 residues. CDR3 in DNA: TGCAGCGTTCGGGGGCCCCAAGAGACCCAGTACTTC. It encodes CSVRGPQETQYF.

The chain is built from TRBV7-8 and TRBJ1-4, with D possibly TRBD1 on 6 matching bases. Germline V lookup: CDR1 SGHVS, CDR2 FQNEAQ. V lost 5 bases to trimming and J lost 4 bases, with 11 bases between them. The CDR3 is made up of 14 amino acids. The CDR3 DNA is TGTGCCAGCAGCCCTAGGGGGAGTAATGAAAAACTGTTTTTT. Its protein is CASSPRGSNEKLFF.

The chain links TRBV10-3 to TRBJ2-3; a possible D gene is TRBD2 (5 bases). V gave up 4 bases and J gave up 1 base, with 9 bases separating them. The CDR3 runs 14 residues. The germline V gene has CDR1 ENHRY and CDR2 SYGVKD. The CDR3 DNA reads as TGTGCCATCAGTGTGAACGGGGGCACAGATACGCAGTATTTT. Translation: CAISVNGGTDTQYF.

The chain couples TRBV30 to TRBJ1-6; D is perhaps TRBD1 (5 bases). The CDR3 extends over 15 amino acids. V shed 3 bases and J shed 0 bases, with 9 bases lying between them. The germline gives CDR1 GTSNPN, CDR2 SVGIG (reference sequence). The CDR3 DNA sequence: TGTGCCTGGAGAACAGGAAGCTCCTATAATTCACCCCTCCACTTT. It is translated as CAWRTGSSYNSPLHF.

The rearrangement uses TRBV2 and TRBJ1-3; possible D gene TRBD1, 5 bases. The CDR3 contains 15 residues. In germline, CDR1 is SNHLY, CDR2 FYNNEI. V lost 5 bases and J lost 1, with 12 bases in between. CDR3 coding DNA: TGTGCCAGCAGTCGTGACAGCGGATCTGGAAACACCATATATTTT. Its translation: CASSRDSGSGNTIYF.

The chain couples TRBV6-5 to TRBJ1-6, with 9 nucleotides matching TRBD1. The CDR3 is 13 residues long. V lost 8 bases and J lost 7; bases outside the gene matches: 3. Germline-derived CDR1 and CDR2 are MNHEY and SVGAGI. CDR3 sequence: CASQGQGNSPLHF. In DNA, the CDR3 is TGTGCCAGCCAGGGACAGGGAAATTCACCCCTCCACTTT.

This clonotype was picked up one time. In DNA, the CDR3 is TGCGCCAGCAGCTTGTGGGGGGCAAGTAACACCGGGGAGCTGTTTTTT. It is translated as CASSLWGASNTGELFF. The rearrangement uses TRBV5-1 and TRBJ2-2; TRBD1 or TRBD2 may be the D gene (6 bases each). This CDR3 has 16 residues. V was trimmed by 1 base and J by 2 bases, leaving 12 bases between them. Germline V gene lookup returns CDR1 SGHRS and CDR2 YFSETQ.

J is TRBJ1-2 and V is TRBV12-3 or TRBV12-4; D uncertain. V lost 1 base, J lost 2 bases, and 2 bases lay in between. The length of the CDR3 is 12 residues. This chain's CDR3 is CASSLENYGYTF. The CDR3 nucleotides read TGTGCCAGCAGTTTAGAGAACTATGGCTACACCTTC.

The chain links TRBV7-9 to TRBJ2-5; a possible D gene is TRBD1 (6 bases). Germline CDR1 and CDR2: SEHNR and FQNEAQ (reference sequence). The ends were cut back, 5 bases at V and 5 bases at J, with 18 bases in the middle. CDR3 length: 15 amino acids. The CDR3 DNA reads TGTGCCAGCAGCCGGAATACAGGGACCGGGGAGACCCAGTACTTC. Translating it yields CASSRNTGTGETQYF.

This clonotype was seen a single time. The junction does not match germline at one end; this may be a read error. The chain uses TRBV12-3 or TRBV12-4 and TRBJ1-1; no clear D. The CDR3 runs to 13 residues. CDR3 nucleotides: TGTGCCAGCGGACGAGCCATGAACACTGAAGTTTTCTTT. Its protein is CASGRAMNTEVFF.